This T cell receptor beta chain was identified in a study of PD-1 blockade in mismatch repair-deficient tumors. This CDR3 has 14 amino acids. The germline V gene encodes CDR1 MNHEY and CDR2 SMNVEV (reference sequence). The ends were cut back, 1 base at V and 2 bases at J, with 9 bases in the middle. Libraries were prepared by immunoSEQ multiplex PCR; TCRdb keeps only in-frame clonotypes and omits some of them. The table has roughly 16,000 clones, around 82% seen once. This clone has just a few counts. PCR or immunohistochemistry showed mismatch repair deficiency in every enrolled patient. TCR sequencing covered a few patients who responded to pembrolizumab.

The chain is built from TRBV27 and TRBJ2-7, with D unclear. The source is an adult with mismatch repair-deficient cancer. Sequenced material: PBMCs, taken 4 weeks after starting pembrolizumab. CDR3 residues: CASSLYRSAYEQYF. Written as DNA, the CDR3 is TGTGCCAGCAGTTTATATCGGAGTGCCTACGAGCAGTACTTC.